The source of this T cell receptor beta chain is a study of CD8 T cells in ankylosing spondylitis (TCRdb year 2017). General notes on the study: To find TCR variants linked to disease, the study profiled T cell receptor beta repertoires in ankylosing spondylitis patients and healthy donors. The full study cohort comprised around 25 ankylosing spondylitis patients and around 100 healthy donors. Peripheral blood was sampled, and synovial fluid was also collected from ankylosing spondylitis patients.

Reads for this sample came from an Illumina HiSeq 2500. Quantitative 5'-RACE with molecular barcodes was used to prepare TCR beta libraries. Concerning the study's data processing: A new computational method, built on a probabilistic model of VDJ rearrangement, was used to identify disease-linked TCR variants. The public sequencing data were trimmed at Q25 with fastp and processed into clonotypes with MiXCR by TCRdb, which kept only in-frame beta chains. CDR3 protein sequences are deduplicated, and each keeps its most common genes and DNA. V and J calls and clone size were set by TCRdb, not the authors. The table for this sample lists about 240,000 distinct CDR3 sequences; under 30% of them were counted only once. Approximately 0.61% of the sample belongs to the ten largest clones. From its cysteine to its phenylalanine, the CDR3 spans 13 amino acids. Only the CDR3 DNA is retained, 39 bases long and in frame from the first base. Per the germline V gene (reference sequence), DFQATT is the CDR1 and SNEGSKA is the CDR2. V lost 6 bases and J lost 3 bases; the stretch between them is 12 bases long.

Results and caveats for the whole study, not just this receptor: The disease-linked clones were reported to be significantly enriched in matched synovial fluid samples from ankylosing spondylitis patients. A TCR beta motif of 7 or 8 highly homologous amino acid variants appeared characteristic of blood from ankylosing spondylitis patients. Some TCR beta motif variants had previously been reported in synovial fluid and blood of reactive arthritis patients, which suggested common disease-initiation mechanisms. A CD8+ phenotype was shown by the disease-linked clones, which were found at relatively low frequencies in peripheral blood.

This clonotype was found many times. Its antigen is currently not known. Qualities for individual bases were not recorded, and no much larger clone is one base off. This TCR derives from a male donor with ankylosing spondylitis or in good health (not recorded which). In this chain, TRBV20-1 is recombined with TRBJ2-1; the D gene cannot be resolved reliably. Sequenced sample: blood, either unsorted or a sorted T cell fraction (not recorded which). The nucleotide sequence reads TGCAGTGCGGTGGATACGGTCTACAATGAGCAGTTCTTC. It specifies CSAVDTVYNEQFF.